This is a list of T cell receptor beta chains from one sample in a study of T-cell memory formation after mild COVID-19. TCRdb re-derived calls from the 5' RACE reads in MiXCR, one entry per CDR3 protein. The profile shows about 410,000 distinct CDR3 sequences, under 20% of them singletons. Sequenced input: PBMCs or a T cell subset sorted from them (not recorded which). The receptor source for this set is a man aged 18 to 30 who had mild COVID-19 (a few samples of this study predate the infection). Cell type and time point are not known. Each CDR3 is given with its conserved first and last residue. The D gene is left open where the match is weak. Expanded clones get a size class; other rows say once, few or many, or leave the size out.

14	.	TRBV12-5	.	TRBJ1-5	CASGMGGLYQPQHF	TGTGCTAGTGGTATGGGGGGACTTTATCAGCCCCAGCATTTT
15	.	TRBV7-2	few	TRBJ2-3	CASSPTVGPPDTQYF	TGTGCCAGCAGCCCAACCGTGGGGCCCCCGGATACGCAGTATTTT
14	.	TRBV7-9	.	TRBJ1-3	CASGFTDSGNTICF	TGTGCCAGCGGGTTTACCGACTCTGGAAACACCATATGTTTT
16	.	TRBV7-9	.	TRBJ1-5	CASSLGTAGSNQPQHF	TGTGCCAGCAGCTTAGGGACAGCGGGATCCAATCAGCCCCAGCATTTT
13	.	TRBV20-1	.	TRBJ2-7	CSARAGQRYEQYF	TGCAGTGCTAGAGCCGGACAGAGATACGAGCAGTACTTC
11	.	TRBV20-1	.	TRBJ1-2	CSAGQGRGYTF	TGCAGTGCTGGTCAGGGGCGCGGCTACACCTTC
11	.	TRBV7-2	.	TRBJ2-2	CASFIGPELFF	TGTGCCAGCTTCATAGGCCCGGAGCTGTTTTTT
14	.	TRBV5-1	many	TRBJ1-3	CASSPQGTGNTIYF	TGCGCCAGCAGCCCGCAGGGAACTGGAAACACCATATATTTT
17	TRBD2	TRBV25-1	few	TRBJ2-3	CASSEWEAGYISDTQYF	TGTGCCAGCAGTGAATGGGAAGCGGGGTACATATCGGATACGCAGTATTTT
16	.	TRBV7-8	few	TRBJ1-6	CASSFLNHGYNSPLHF	TGTGCCAGCAGCTTCCTGAACCACGGGTATAATTCACCCCTCCACTTT